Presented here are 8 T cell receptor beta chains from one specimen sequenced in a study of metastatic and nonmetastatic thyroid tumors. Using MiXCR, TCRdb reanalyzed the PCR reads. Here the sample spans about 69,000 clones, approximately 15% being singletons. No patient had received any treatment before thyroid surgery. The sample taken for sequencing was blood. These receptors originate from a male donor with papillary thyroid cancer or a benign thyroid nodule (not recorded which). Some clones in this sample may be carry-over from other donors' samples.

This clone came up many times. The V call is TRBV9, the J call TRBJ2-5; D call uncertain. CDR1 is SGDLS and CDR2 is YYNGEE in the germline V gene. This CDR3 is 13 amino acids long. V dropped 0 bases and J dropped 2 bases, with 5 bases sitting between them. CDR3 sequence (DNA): TGTGCCAGCAGCGTAGGTAATCAAGAGACCCAGTACTTC. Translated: CASSVGNQETQYF.

Here the CDR3 reads CAISERETQPQHF. CDR3 bases: TGTGCCATCAGCGAGAGAGAGACACAGCCCCAGCATTTT. This rearrangement joins TRBV10-3 to TRBJ1-5; the D is unclear. Germline assignment: CDR1 ENHRY and CDR2 SYGVKD. V lost 6 bases, J lost 7 bases, and 13 bases lay in between. The length of the CDR3 is 13 residues.

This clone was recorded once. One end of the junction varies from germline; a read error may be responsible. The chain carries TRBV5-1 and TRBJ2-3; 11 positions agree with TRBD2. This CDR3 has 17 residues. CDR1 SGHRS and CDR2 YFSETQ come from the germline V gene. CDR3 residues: CAISLSLAGGSTDTQYF. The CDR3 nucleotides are TGCGCCATCAGCTTGAGCCTAGCGGGAGGTTCCACAGATACGCAGTATTTT.

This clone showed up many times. CDR3 DNA sequence: TGCAGTGCTAGAGATGGACAGTACTATGGCTACACCTTC. It translates to CSARDGQYYGYTF. The genes are TRBV20-1 and TRBJ1-2; D possibly corresponds to TRBD1 (6 bases). CDR1 and CDR2 from the germline V gene are DFQATT and SNEGSKA (reference sequence). The CDR3 runs to 13 residues. V lost 0 bases to trimming and J lost 3 bases, with 8 bases between them.

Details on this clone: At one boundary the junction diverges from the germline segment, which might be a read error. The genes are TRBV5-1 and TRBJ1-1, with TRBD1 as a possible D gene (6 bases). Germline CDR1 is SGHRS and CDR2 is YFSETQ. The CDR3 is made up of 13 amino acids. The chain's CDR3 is CASSLRGNTEASF. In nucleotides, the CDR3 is TGCGCCAGCAGCTTGAGGGGGAACACTGAAGCTTCCTTT.

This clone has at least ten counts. The CDR3 sequence: CASSQTRRGGAFF. The CDR3 DNA sequence: TGTGCCAGCAGCCAAACGAGACGGGGGGGAGCTTTCTTT. The chain has TRBV3-1 and TRBJ1-1; tentative D call: TRBD1 (5 bases). CDR3 length equals 13 residues. CDR1 is LGHDT, CDR2 YNNKEL, per germline (reference sequence). Trimming pared 2 bases from V and 10 bases from J, leaving 14 bases between.

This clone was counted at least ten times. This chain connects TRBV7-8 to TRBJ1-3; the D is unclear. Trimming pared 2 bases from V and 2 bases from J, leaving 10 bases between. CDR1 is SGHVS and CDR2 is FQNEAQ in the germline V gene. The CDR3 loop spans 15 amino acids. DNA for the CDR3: TGTGCCAGCAGCTTAAGAGGGATAGCTGGAAACACCATATATTTT. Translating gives CASSLRGIAGNTIYF.

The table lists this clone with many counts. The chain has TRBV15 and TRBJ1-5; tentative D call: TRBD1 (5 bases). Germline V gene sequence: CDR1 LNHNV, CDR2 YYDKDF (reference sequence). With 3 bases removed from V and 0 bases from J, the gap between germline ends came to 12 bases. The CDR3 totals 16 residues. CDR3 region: CATSSSRTPSNQPQHF. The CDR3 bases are TGTGCCACCAGCAGCTCTCGGACACCTAGCAATCAGCCCCAGCATTTT.